This TCR beta chain was identified in a study of response to subunit inactivated influenza vaccine. Study-level results: Authors suggested each seasonal flu vaccination may recruit only limited numbers of new T cells.

This clonotype was seen only a few times. Its antigen is unidentified. TCRdb fed the RT-PCR reads into MiXCR, producing one record per CDR3 protein. The sample yields approximately 680,000 distinct CDR3 sequences, 15% to 19% seen once. The receptor comes from a man aged 45-65 years who received an inactivated influenza vaccine. This sample comprised PBMCs from blood, obtained about 12 days after vaccination.

CDR3 DNA sequence: TGTGCCAGCAGTCTATTAGCGGGAGCGGGCACAGATACGCAGTATTTT. Translation gives CASSLLAGAGTDTQYF. The rearrangement links TRBV28 to TRBJ2-3, with 9 bases lining up with TRBD2. CDR1 and CDR2 from the germline V gene are MDHEN and SYDVKM. CDR3 length: 16 amino acids. The V gene end was trimmed by 5 bases and the J gene end by 1 base; junction bases not matched to a gene: 7. Together with reference TRBV28 and TRBJ2-3, the CDR3 gives the full variable domain: DVKVTQSSRYLVKRTGEKVFLECVQDMDHENMFWYRQDPGLGLRLIYFSYDVKMKEKGDIPEGYSVSREKKERFSLILESASTNQTSMYLCASSLLAGAGTDTQYFGPGTRLTVL.